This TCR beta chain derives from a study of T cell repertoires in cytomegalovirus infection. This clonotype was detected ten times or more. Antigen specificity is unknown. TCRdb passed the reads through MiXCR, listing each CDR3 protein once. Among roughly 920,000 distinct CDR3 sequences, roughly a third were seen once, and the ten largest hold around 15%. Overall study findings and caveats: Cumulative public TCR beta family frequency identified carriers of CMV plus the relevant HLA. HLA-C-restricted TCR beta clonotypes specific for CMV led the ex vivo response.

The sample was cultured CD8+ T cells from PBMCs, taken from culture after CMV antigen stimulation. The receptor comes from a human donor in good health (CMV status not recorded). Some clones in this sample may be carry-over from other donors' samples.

Here the CDR3 reads CASSDSSGGAHEQYF. The DNA of the CDR3 is TGTGCCAGCAGTGATTCTAGCGGGGGGGCCCACGAGCAGTACTTC. This chain connects TRBV6-1 to TRBJ2-7, with TRBD2 matching 12 bases. J lost 5 bases, V lost 3 bases, and 5 bases had no gene match. The CDR3 totals 15 residues. Germline CDR1 reads MNHNS; CDR2 reads SASEGT.